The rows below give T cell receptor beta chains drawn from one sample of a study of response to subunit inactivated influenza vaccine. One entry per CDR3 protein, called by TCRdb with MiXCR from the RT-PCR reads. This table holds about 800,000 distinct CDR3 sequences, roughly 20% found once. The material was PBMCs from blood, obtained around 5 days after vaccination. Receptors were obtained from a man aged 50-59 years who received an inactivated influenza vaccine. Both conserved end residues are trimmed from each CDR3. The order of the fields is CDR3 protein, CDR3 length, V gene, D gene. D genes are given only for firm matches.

ASRRTGGNQPQH | 12 | TRBV27 | NA
SARVIVGDWNEQF | 13 | TRBV20-1 | NA
SATSQTGVSAF | 11 | TRBV20-1 | TRBD1
SARPPRGRYEQY | 12 | TRBV20-1 | TRBD1
SARGGTSLNEQF | 12 | TRBV20-1 | TRBD2
ASSFRTGEHEQY | 12 | TRBV7-2 | TRBD1
ATSRETVYKTGELF | 14 | TRBV15 | NA
ASSLVGQGNTEAF | 13 | TRBV28 | TRBD1
SARGRGGNKQETQY | 14 | TRBV20-1 | NA
ASSRSGAAQY | 10 | TRBV7-9 | NA
ASSPQGGRANYGYT | 14 | TRBV7-2 | NA